Described below is a single T cell receptor beta chain sequence and its context. The antigen it recognizes is unknown. The sample holds no much larger clone one base away, and base qualities are not on file. The CDR3, from cysteine to phenylalanine, totals 16 residues. Only CDR3 DNA remains: 48 bases, in frame from the first base. Here V drops 5 bases and J drops 1 base, and the junction holds 7 bases not matched to any gene. Based on the germline V gene, the CDR1 and CDR2 sequences are SGHVS and FNYEAQ. The data stem from a study of identical twins (TCRdb year 2016). About the investigation overall: The study deep-sequenced TCR alpha and beta repertoires from monozygotic twins, unrelated adults of various ages and cord blood to test whether fetal clonotypes persist. To rule out contamination, replicate twin experiments were performed at different times with different library preparation protocols. Study-wide findings and limitations: Recombination models systematically underestimated out-of-frame TCR alpha sharing in monozygotic twins but agreed with sharing between unrelated individuals. A weaker excess of twin sharing was found in beta out-of-frame sequences because the signal-to-noise ratio was lowered by fewer shared sequences. Because the same donors could not be followed over many years, the conclusions depended on cross-sectional statistical analysis. Abundant cord blood beta clonotypes had fewer insertions, young adult naive repertoires showed a similar but weaker trend, and memory repertoires showed no such trend. Zero-insertion analyses could be partly confounded by invariant T cells such as MAIT and iNKT, though diverse VJ usage argued against such confounding for most clonotypes. Compared with coincidental sharing between unrelated individuals, out-of-frame TCR alpha sequences shared between twins showed an excess of sequences with low generation probability.

Every donor was a healthy Caucasian. Preparation of the library involved 5' RACE. TCRdb records Illumina HiSeq 2000 as the sequencer. Template switching introduced a universal primer binding site; the final cDNA contained a unique molecular identifier, enabling accurate counting of TCR cDNA molecules. First-strand cDNA for TCR alpha and beta chains was synthesized from specific primers in the conserved constant-segment region. To control for contamination, each cDNA library was double barcoded with a SMART-Mk sample barcode plus Illumina barcodes. TruSeq adapter sequences along with Illumina sample barcodes were introduced in two successive PCR steps. The Illumina HiSeq platform was used with custom primers to sequence TCR alpha and beta cDNA libraries. The authors processed their data as follows. Unique molecular identifiers were extracted from raw reads with MiGEC, and CDR3 positions were determined with MiXCR. For each individual, recombination models were inferred using an EM algorithm with the repgenHMM and IGoR tools. The analysis of shared clonotypes was done with the tcR package in R, with sharing normalized by the product of cloneset sizes. To study raw recombination free of thymic and clonal selection effects, out-of-frame nonproductive sequences were analyzed. In-frame beta chains were kept once TCRdb had trimmed the public reads at Q25 with fastp and called clones with MiXCR. Identical CDR3 protein sequences are pooled into one entry, listed with their most common genes and DNA. TCRdb's processing, not the study's, gives the V and J calls here. Here the sample has 1.5 million or so distinct CDR3 sequences; under 35% occur a single time. Of the sample, roughly 0.3% falls within the top ten clones.

The sequenced sample consisted of cord blood. This chain joins TRBV7-6 to TRBJ2-3, with TRBD1 identical over 9 junction bases. The receptor was isolated from a newborn girl in good health. The DNA is TGTGCCAGCAGCACTTGGACAGGGGCGGGCACAGATACGCAGTATTTT. It encodes CASSTWTGAGTDTQYF. With all but the CDR3 taken from the reference TRBV7-6 and TRBJ2-3 genes, the full variable domain is: GAGVSQSPRYKVTKRGQDVALRCDPISGHVSLYWYRQALGQGPEFLTYFNYEAQQDKSGLPNDRFSAERPEGSISTLTIQRTEQRDSAMYRCASSTWTGAGTDTQYFGPGTRLTVL.